This T cell receptor (beta chain) was sequenced during a study of technical replicates of blood from a few donors. The CDR3 is 17 amino acids. CDR1 SEHNR and CDR2 FQNEAQ come from the germline V gene (reference sequence). J lost 0 bases, V lost 5 bases, and 11 bases had no gene match. TCRdb's copy holds only in-frame clones and misses some; the assay was immunoSEQ multiplex PCR. The sample consists of 45,000 to 55,000 clones, 94% of them appearing once. The V and J genes are TRBV7-9 and TRBJ1-1; 8 nucleotides agree with TRBD1. The sequence was collected from a human donor in good health. Sequences were obtained from T cells isolated from PBMCs. CDR3 protein: CASSLRQGRRVNTEAFF. In nucleotides, the CDR3 is TGTGCCAGCAGCCTGAGACAGGGGAGGAGGGTGAACACTGAAGCTTTCTTT.